The rows below give T cell receptor beta chains drawn from one sample of a study of blood T cell repertoires in COVID-19. Assay: immunoSEQ multiplex PCR; the TCRdb copy retains only in-frame clones and omits some. The repertoire consists of more than 150,000 clones, with approximately 90% occurring once and the leading ten covering 0.99%. Material for sequencing was peripheral blood. Receptors originate from a man aged 18 to 29 with acute or convalescent COVID-19. Both conserved end residues are part of each CDR3. Each record gives: clone size, J gene, V gene, D gene, CDR3 DNA, CDR3 protein. D genes are given only for firm matches. Clone size is stated in some rows and not others, as once, few, many or a class when expanded.

. TRBJ2-7 TRBV19 TRBD2 TGTGCCAGTAGCCCGGGACTAGCAAACGAGCAGTACTTC CASSPGLANEQYF
. TRBJ1-5 TRBV3-1/TRBV3-2 TRBD1 TGTGCCAGCAGCCTAACTCCAGGGGGTGACAATCAGCCCCAGCATTTT CASSLTPGGDNQPQHF
. TRBJ1-1 TRBV30 . TGTGCCTGGAGTGTCAGGGTTAATCAAGCTTTCTTT CAWSVRVNQAFF
. TRBJ2-7 TRBV25-1 . TGTGCCAGCAGTGAATCTCAGGGAAGGGACTACGAGCAGTACTTC CASSESQGRDYEQYF
once TRBJ2-1 TRBV5-1 . TGCGCCAGCAGCTTGGAGAGCCCCTACAATGAGCAGTTCTTC CASSLESPYNEQFF
once TRBJ1-2 TRBV30 . TGTGCCTGGGTGGACAGTAACTATGGCTACACCTTC CAWVDSNYGYTF
. TRBJ2-3 TRBV27 . TGTGCCAGCAGTTTATCGATCAGGGGCTGGAGCACAGATACGCAGTATTTT CASSLSIRGWSTDTQYF
. TRBJ1-5 TRBV15 TRBD1 TGTGCCACCAGCAAGGGGCTAGACAGGGGGGAAAATCAGCCCCAGCATTTT CATSKGLDRGENQPQHF
. TRBJ2-3 TRBV10-3 . TGTGCCATCAGTGGGGGGGACCGGGATAGCACAGATACGCAGTATTTT CAISGGDRDSTDTQYF
. TRBJ2-1 TRBV4-1 . TGCGCCAGCAGCCAAGCGCGGCGCCCTTTCGATGAGCAGTTCTTC CASSQARRPFDEQFF
. TRBJ1-6 TRBV23-1 . TGCGCCAGCAGTCAATCGACAGACCATTCACCCCTCCACTTT CASSQSTDHSPLHF
. TRBJ2-5 TRBV6-1 . TGTGCCAGCAGTGAATGGGCGGGGCAAGCGCGGGAGACCCAGTACTTC CASSEWAGQARETQYF
. TRBJ2-7 TRBV5-1 TRBD1 TGCGCCAGCAGCTTGGCCGCAGGGGGCTCCTACGAGCAGTACTTC CASSLAAGGSYEQYF
. TRBJ2-2 TRBV10-1 . TGCGCCAGCAGTGTAAGCAGGACACTTGGGGCCGGGGAGCTGTTTTTT CASSVSRTLGAGELFF
. TRBJ1-6 TRBV4-1 . TGCGCCAGCAGCCAAGGGCGGGCGCGGGGGAATTCACCCCTCCACTTT CASSQGRARGNSPLHF
few TRBJ2-7 TRBV25-1 TRBD1 TGTGCCAGCAGTGACCGGGACAGGGGATCCTACGAGCAGTACTTC CASSDRDRGSYEQYF
. TRBJ1-1 TRBV5-1 TRBD1 TGCGCCAGCAGCTGGGGGACAGGGGCCACCACTGAAGCTTTCTTT CASSWGTGATTEAFF